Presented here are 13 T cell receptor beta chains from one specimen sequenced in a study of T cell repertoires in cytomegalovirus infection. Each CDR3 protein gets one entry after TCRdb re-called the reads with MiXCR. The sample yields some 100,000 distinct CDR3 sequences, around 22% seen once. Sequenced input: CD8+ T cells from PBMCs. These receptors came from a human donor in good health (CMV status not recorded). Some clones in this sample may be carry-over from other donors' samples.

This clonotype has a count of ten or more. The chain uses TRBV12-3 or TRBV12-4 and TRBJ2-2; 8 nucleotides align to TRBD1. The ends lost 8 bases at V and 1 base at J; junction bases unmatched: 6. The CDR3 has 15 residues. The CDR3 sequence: CASHPDRGNTGELFF. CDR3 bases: TGTGCCAGCCACCCCGACAGGGGGAACACCGGGGAGCTGTTTTTT.

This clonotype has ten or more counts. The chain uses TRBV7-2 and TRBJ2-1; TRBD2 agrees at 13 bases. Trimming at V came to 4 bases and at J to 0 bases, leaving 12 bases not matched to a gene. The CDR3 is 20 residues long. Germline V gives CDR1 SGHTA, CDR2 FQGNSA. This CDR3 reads CASSSPSSLAGGSSYNEQFF. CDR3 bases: TGTGCCAGCAGCTCGCCGTCCTCACTAGCGGGGGGGAGCTCCTACAATGAGCAGTTCTTC.

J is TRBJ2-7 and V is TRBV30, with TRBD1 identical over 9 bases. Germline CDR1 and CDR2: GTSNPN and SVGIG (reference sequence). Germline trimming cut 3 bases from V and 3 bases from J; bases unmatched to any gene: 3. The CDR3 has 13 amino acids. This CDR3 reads CAWSWGQGYEQYF. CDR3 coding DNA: TGTGCCTGGAGCTGGGGACAGGGCTACGAGCAGTACTTC.

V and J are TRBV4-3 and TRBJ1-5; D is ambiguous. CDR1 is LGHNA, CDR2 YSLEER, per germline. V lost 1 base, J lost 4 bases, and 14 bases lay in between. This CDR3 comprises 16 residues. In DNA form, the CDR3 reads TGCGCCAGCAGCCAAGGGGTGCCAGGCACTAATCAGCCCCAGCATTTT. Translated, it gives CASSQGVPGTNQPQHF.

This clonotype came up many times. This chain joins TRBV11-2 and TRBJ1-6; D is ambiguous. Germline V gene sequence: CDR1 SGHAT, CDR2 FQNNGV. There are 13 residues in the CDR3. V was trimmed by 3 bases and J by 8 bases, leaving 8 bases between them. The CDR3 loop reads CASSLSPDSPLHF. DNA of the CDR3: TGTGCCAGCAGCTTGTCCCCTGATTCACCCCTCCACTTT.

CDR3 DNA sequence: TGTGCCAGCAGCTTCAAGGGGGTTACTTACGAGCAGTACTTC. It codes for CASSFKGVTYEQYF. This chain connects TRBV7-9 to TRBJ2-7, with D possibly matching TRBD1 (6 bases). The CDR3 runs to 14 residues. Germline CDR1 is SEHNR and CDR2 is FQNEAQ (reference sequence). Trimming took off 3 bases at V and 4 bases at J, with 13 bases between the two ends.

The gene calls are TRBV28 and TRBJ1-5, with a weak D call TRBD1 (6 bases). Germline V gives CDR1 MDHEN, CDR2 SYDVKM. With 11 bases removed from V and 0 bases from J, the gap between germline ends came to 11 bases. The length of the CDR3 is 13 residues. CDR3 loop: CAEQGGSNQPQHF. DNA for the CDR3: TGTGCCGAACAGGGTGGTAGCAATCAGCCCCAGCATTTT.

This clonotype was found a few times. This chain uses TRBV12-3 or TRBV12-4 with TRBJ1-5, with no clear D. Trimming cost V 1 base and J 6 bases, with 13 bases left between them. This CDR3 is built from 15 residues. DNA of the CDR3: TGTGCCAGCAGTTTAGGGGGAATTGGAGCTCAGCCCCAGCATTTT. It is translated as CASSLGGIGAQPQHF.

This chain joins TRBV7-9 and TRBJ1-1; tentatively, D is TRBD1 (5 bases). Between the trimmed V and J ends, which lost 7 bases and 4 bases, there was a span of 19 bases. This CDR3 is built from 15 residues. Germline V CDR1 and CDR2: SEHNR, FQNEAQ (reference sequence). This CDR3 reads CASTFSGGRGTEAFF. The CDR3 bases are TGTGCCAGCACCTTTTCTGGGGGTCGGGGCACTGAAGCTTTCTTT.

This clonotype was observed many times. CDR3 sequence: CASRLRDRDPDTQYF. CDR3 bases: TGTGCCAGCAGGCTCCGGGACAGGGACCCAGATACGCAGTATTTT. The genes are TRBV7-2 and TRBJ2-3, with 9 nucleotides matching TRBD1. CDR1 is SGHTA and CDR2 is FQGNSA in the germline V gene. V dropped 6 bases and J dropped 4; count of bases not matched to a gene: 8. This CDR3 has 15 residues.

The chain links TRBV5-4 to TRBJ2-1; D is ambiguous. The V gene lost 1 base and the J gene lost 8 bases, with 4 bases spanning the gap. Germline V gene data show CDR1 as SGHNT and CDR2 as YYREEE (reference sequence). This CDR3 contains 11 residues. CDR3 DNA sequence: TGTGCCAGCAGCTTGAGTCATGAGCAGTTCTTC. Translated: CASSLSHEQFF.

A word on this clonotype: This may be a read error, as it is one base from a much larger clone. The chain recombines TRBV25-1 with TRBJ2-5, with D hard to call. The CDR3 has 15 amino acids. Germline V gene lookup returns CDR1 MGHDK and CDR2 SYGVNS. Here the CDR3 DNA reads TGTGCCTGCAGTGAATATACGGGCAGACAAGAGACCCAGTACTTC. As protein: CACSEYTGRQETQYF. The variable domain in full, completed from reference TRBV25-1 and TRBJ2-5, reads EADIYQTPRYLVIGTGKKITLECSQTMGHDKMYWYQQDPGMELHLIHYSYGVNSTEKGDLSSESTVSRIRTEHFPLTLESARPSHTSQYLCACSEYTGRQETQYFGPGTRLLVL.

The CDR3 is CASSHYLQGRGYNEQFF. The CDR3 DNA sequence: TGTGCCAGCAGTCATTACTTACAGGGGCGGGGGTACAATGAGCAGTTCTTC. This chain joins TRBV6-2 or TRBV6-3 and TRBJ2-1; possibly TRBD1 or TRBD2 for D (7 bases each). Germline V gene data show CDR1 as MNHEY and CDR2 as SVGEGT. This CDR3 has 17 residues. The germline V and J ends were trimmed by 5 bases and 4 bases, with 21 bases remaining between them.